The clone carrying this T cell receptor (beta chain) has a handful of counts. This record belongs to a study of blood T cell repertoires in COVID-19. Study-wide background: Acute and convalescent COVID-19 specimens originated in the United States, Italy and Spain. Sources were T cells, B-cell-depleted T cells, or PBMCs; the material itself was cDNA or gDNA.

The V and J ends lost 5 bases and 5 bases respectively, with 12 bases between them. The CDR3 covers 13 residues. In the authors' workflow: Estimation of nucleated cell counts relied on the amplification of reference gene primers. TCRdb's table, derived via immunoSEQ multiplex PCR, lists solely in-frame clones and lacks some. The V and J calls and the clone size are those of that table, but D and trimming were determined from the DNA. The data hold about 440,000 clones, with around 89% observed a single time. The specimen was peripheral blood. This receptor was taken from a young woman with acute or convalescent COVID-19. J is TRBJ1-1 and V is TRBV12-3 or TRBV12-4; possibly TRBD1 for D (6 bases). This CDR3 is CASSRTGRTEAFF. The CDR3 bases are TGTGCCAGCAGTCGTACAGGGAGAACTGAAGCTTTCTTT.